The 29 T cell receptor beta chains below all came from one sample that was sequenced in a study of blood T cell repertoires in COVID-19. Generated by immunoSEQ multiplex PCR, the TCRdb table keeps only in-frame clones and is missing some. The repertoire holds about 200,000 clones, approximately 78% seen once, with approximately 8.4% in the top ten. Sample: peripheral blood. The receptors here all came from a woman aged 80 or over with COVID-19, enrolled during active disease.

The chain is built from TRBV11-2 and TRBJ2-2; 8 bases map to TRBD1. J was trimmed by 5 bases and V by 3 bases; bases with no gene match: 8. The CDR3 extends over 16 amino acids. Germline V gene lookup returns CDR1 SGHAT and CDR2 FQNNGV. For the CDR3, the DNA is TGTGCCAGCAGCTTTACTACAGGGGGAAAAACCGGGGAGCTGTTTTTT. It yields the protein CASSFTTGGKTGELFF.

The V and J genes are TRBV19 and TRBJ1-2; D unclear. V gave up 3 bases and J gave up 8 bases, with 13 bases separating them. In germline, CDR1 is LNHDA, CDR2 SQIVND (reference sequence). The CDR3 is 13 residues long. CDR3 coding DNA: TGTGCCAGTAGTATCGGGGAGTCTATCGGCTACACCTTC. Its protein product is CASSIGESIGYTF.

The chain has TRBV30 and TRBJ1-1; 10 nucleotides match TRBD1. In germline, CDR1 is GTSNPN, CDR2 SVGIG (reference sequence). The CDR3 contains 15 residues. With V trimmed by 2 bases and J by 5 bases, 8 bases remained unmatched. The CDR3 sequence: CAWSLKTGGKTEAFF. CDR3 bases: TGTGCCTGGAGTTTAAAGACAGGGGGCAAGACTGAAGCTTTCTTT.

The CDR3 protein is CASSLGTSLYNEQFF. In nucleotides, the CDR3 is TGTGCCAGCAGCTTAGGGACTAGTCTCTACAATGAGCAGTTCTTC. This sequence joins TRBV7-2 and TRBJ2-1; 7 nucleotides align to TRBD2. CDR1 and CDR2 (germline): SGHTA, FQGNSA. The J segment lost 3 bases and the V segment lost 1 base, leaving 3 bases of the junction unmatched. CDR3 length: 15 residues.

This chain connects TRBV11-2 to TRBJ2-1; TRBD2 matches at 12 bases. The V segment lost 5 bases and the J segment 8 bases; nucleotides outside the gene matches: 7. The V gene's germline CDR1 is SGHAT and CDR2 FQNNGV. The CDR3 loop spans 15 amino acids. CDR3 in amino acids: CASSTWTSGNYEQFF. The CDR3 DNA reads TGTGCCAGCAGCACGTGGACTAGCGGGAATTATGAGCAGTTCTTC.

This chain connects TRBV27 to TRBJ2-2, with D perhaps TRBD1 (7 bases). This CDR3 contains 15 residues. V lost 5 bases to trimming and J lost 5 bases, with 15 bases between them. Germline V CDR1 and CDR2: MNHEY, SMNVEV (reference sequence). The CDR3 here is CASSRWQGGTGELFF. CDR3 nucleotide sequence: TGTGCCAGCAGTCGGTGGCAGGGGGGAACCGGGGAGCTGTTTTTT.

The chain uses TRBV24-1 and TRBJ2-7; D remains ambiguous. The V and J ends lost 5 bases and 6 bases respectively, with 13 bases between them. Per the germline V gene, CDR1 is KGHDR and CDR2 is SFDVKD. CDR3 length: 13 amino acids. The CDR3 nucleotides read TGTGCCACCAGTGTCGATGGGCTGGGCGAGCAGTACTTC. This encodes CATSVDGLGEQYF.

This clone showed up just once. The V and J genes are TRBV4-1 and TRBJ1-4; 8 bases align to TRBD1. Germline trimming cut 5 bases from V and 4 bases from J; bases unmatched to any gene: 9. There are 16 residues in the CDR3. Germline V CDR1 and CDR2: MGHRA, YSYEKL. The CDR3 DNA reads TGCGCCAGCAGCGACCGGGACAGGTCGTTTAATGAAAAACTGTTTTTT. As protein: CASSDRDRSFNEKLFF.

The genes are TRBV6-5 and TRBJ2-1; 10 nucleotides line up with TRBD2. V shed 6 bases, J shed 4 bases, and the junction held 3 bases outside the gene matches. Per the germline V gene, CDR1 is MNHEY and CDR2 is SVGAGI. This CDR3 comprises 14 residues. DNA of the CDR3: TGTGCCAGCAGCCTTAGCGGGAGGTACAATGAGCAGTTCTTC. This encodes CASSLSGRYNEQFF.

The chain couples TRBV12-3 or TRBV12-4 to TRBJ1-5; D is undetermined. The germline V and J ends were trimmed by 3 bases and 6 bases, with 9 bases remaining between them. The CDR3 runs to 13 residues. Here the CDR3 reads CASSFGTTQPQHF. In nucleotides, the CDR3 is TGTGCCAGCAGTTTCGGCACTACTCAGCCCCAGCATTTT.

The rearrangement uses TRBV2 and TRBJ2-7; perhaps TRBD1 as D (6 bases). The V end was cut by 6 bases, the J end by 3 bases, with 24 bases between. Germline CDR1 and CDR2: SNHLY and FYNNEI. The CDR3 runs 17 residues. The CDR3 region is CASSARAPGAGHYEQYF. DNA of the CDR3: TGTGCCAGCAGCGCCCGGGCCCCAGGGGCTGGACACTACGAGCAGTACTTC.

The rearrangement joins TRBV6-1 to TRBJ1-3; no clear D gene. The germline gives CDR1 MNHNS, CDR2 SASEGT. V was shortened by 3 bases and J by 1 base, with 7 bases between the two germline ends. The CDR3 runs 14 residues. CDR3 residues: CASSDRKSGNTIYF. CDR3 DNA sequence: TGTGCCAGCAGTGACAGGAAATCTGGAAACACCATATATTTT.

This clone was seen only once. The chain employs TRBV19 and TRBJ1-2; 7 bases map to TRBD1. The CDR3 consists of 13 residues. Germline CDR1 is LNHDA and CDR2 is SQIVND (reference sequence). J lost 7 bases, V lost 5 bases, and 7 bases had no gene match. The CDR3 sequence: CASSEDRSGGYTF. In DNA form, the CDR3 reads TGTGCCAGTAGTGAGGACAGGTCGGGTGGCTACACCTTC.

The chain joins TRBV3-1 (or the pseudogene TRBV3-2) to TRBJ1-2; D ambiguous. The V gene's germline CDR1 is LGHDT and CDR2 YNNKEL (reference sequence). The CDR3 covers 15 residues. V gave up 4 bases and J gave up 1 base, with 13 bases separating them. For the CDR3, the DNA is TGTGCCAGCAGCCGGAGTCTATCTGATAACTATGGCTACACCTTC. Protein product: CASSRSLSDNYGYTF.

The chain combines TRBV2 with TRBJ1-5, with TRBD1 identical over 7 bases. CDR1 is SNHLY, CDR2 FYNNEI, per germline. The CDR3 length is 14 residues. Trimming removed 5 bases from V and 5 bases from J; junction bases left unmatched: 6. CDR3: CASSLQGSDQPQHF. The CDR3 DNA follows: TGTGCCAGCAGTTTACAGGGGAGCGATCAGCCCCAGCATTTT.

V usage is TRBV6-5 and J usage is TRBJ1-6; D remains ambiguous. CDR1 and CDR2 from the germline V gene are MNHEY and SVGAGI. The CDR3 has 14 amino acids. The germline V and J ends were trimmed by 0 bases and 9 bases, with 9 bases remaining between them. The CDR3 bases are TGTGCCAGCAGTTACTCCTGGCGGGCTTCACCCCTCCACTTT. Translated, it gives CASSYSWRASPLHF.

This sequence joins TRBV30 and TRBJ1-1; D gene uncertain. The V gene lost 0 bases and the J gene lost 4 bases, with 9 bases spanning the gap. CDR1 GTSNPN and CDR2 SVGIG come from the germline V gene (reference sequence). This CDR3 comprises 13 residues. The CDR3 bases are TGTGCCTGGAGTGTTTCGGGTTCCACTGAAGCTTTCTTT. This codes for CAWSVSGSTEAFF.

CDR3 region: CASSRDRGWNEQFF. Written as DNA, the CDR3 is TGTGCCAGCAGCCGGGACAGGGGATGGAATGAGCAGTTCTTC. This chain uses TRBV19 with TRBJ2-1; 10 bases are shared with TRBD1. Germline V CDR1 and CDR2: LNHDA, SQIVND (reference sequence). The ends lost 9 bases at V and 7 bases at J; junction bases unmatched: 9. CDR3 length equals 14 residues.

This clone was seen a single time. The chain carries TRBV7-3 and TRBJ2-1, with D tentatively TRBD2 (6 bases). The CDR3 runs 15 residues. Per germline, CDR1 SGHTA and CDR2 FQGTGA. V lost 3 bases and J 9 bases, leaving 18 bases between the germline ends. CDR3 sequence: CASSFGLSGGTEQFF. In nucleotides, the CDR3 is TGTGCCAGCAGCTTCGGACTATCCGGAGGCACTGAGCAGTTCTTC. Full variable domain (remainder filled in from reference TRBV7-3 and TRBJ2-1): GAGVSQTPSNKVTEKGKYVELRCDPISGHTALYWYRQSLGQGPEFLIYFQGTGAADDSGLPNDRFFAVRPEGSVSTLKIQRTERGDSAVYLCASSFGLSGGTEQFFGPGTRLTVL.

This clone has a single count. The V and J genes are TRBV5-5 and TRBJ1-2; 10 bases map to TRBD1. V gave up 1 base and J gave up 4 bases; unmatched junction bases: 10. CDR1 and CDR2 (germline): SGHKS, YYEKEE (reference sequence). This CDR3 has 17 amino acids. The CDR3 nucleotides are TGTGCCAGCAGCTTGCCATTTGTCCGGGACAGGGGCTATGGCTACACCTTC. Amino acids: CASSLPFVRDRGYGYTF.

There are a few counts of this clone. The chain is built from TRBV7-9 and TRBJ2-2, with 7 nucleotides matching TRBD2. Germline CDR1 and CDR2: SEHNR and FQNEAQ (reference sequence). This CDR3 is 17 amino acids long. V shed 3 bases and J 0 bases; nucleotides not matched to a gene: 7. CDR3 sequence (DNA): TGTGCCAGCAGCTTCAAGTCCCGGGGGGCGAACACCGGGGAGCTGTTTTTT. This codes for CASSFKSRGANTGELFF.

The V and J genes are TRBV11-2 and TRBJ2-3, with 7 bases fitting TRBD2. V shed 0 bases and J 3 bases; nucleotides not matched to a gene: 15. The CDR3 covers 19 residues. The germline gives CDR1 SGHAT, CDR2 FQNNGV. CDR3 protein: CASSLEFGRALGRTDTQYF. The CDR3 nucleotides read TGTGCCAGCAGCTTAGAATTTGGGAGGGCCCTCGGCAGAACAGATACGCAGTATTTT.

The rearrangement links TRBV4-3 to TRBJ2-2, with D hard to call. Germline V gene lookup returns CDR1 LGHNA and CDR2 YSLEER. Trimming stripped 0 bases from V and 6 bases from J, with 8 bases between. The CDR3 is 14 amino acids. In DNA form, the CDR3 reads TGCGCCAGCAGCCAAGACCTTCGTCCCGGGGAGCTGTTTTTT. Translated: CASSQDLRPGELFF.

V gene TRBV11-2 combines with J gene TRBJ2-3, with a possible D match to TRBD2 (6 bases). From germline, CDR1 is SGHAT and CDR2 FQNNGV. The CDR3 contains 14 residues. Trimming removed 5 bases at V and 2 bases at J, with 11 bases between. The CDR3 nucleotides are TGTGCCAGCAGCCGCGGCGGGAACACAGATACGCAGTATTTT. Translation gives CASSRGGNTDTQYF. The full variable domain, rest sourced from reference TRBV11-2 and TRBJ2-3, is EAGVAQSPRYKIIEKRQSVAFWCNPISGHATLYWYQQILGQGPKLLIQFQNNGVVDDSQLPKDRFSAERLKGVDSTLKIQPAKLEDSAVYLCASSRGGNTDTQYFGPGTRLTVL.

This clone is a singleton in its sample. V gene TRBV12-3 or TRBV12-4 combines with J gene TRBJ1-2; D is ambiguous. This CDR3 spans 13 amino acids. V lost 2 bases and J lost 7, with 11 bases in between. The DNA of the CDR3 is TGTGCCAGCAGTTTAATTGGGAGCTCTGGCTACACCTTC. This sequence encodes CASSLIGSSGYTF.

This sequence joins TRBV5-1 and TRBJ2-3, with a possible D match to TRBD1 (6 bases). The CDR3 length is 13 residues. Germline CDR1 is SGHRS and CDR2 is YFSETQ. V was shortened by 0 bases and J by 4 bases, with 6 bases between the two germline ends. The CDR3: CASSLAGADTQYF. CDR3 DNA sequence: TGCGCCAGCAGCTTGGCAGGGGCAGATACGCAGTATTTT.

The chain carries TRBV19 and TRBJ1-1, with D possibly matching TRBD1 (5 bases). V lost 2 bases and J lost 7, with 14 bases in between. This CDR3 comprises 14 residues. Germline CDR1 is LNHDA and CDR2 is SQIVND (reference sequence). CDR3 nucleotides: TGTGCCAGTAGTATAATTGGCAGGGCGGATGAAGCTTTCTTT. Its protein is CASSIIGRADEAFF.

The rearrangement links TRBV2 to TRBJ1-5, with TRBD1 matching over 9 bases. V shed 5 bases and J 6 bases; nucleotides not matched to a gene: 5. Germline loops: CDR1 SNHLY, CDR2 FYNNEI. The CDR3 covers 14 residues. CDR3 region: CASSWDREGQPQHF. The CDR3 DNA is TGTGCCAGCAGTTGGGACAGGGAGGGTCAGCCCCAGCATTTT.

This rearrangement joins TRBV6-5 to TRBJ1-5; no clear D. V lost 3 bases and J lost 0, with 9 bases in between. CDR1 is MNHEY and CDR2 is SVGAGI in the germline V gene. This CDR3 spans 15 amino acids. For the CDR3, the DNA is TGTGCCAGCAGTTATGGCGGGAATAGCAATCAGCCCCAGCATTTT. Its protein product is CASSYGGNSNQPQHF.